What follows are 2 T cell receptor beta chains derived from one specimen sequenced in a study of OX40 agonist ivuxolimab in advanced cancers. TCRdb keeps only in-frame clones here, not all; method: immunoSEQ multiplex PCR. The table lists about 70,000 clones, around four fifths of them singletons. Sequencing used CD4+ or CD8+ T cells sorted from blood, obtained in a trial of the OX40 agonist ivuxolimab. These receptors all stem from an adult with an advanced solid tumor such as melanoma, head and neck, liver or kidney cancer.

The CDR3 DNA sequence: TGCGCCAGCAGCCCCAGACAAGGCAGTACTGAAGCTTTCTTT. Translated, it gives CASSPRQGSTEAFF. The chain has TRBV5-1 and TRBJ1-1, with D unresolved. The CDR3 consists of 14 residues. Germline loops: CDR1 SGHRS, CDR2 YFSETQ. The ends were cut back, 4 bases at V and 5 bases at J, with 15 bases in the middle.

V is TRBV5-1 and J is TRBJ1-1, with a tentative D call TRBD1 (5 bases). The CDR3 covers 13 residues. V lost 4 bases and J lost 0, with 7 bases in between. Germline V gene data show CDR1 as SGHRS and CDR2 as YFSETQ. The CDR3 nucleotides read TGCGCCAGCAGCATGGACATGAACACTGAAGCTTTCTTT. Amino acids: CASSMDMNTEAFF.